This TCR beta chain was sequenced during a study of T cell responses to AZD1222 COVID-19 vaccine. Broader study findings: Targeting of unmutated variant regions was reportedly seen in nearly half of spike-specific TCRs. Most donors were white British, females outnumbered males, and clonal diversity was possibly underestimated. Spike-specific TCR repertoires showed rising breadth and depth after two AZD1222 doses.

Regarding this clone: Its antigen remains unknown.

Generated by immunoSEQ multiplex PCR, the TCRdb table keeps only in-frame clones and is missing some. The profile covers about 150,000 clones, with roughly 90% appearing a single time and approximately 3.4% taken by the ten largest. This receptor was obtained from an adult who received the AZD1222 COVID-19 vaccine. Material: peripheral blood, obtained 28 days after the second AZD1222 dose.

The CDR3 DNA reads as TGCGCCAGCAGCTCTACCGGCCCAGCGGCAGATGAAAAACTGTTTTTT. Translation gives CASSSTGPAADEKLFF. V and J are TRBV5-1 and TRBJ1-4, with D unresolved. V dropped 3 bases and J dropped 6 bases, with 18 bases sitting between them. The CDR3 is 16 residues long. CDR1 is SGHRS and CDR2 is YFSETQ in the germline V gene.